Below, 31 T cell receptor beta chains from the same sample are listed, as sequenced in a study of T cell repertoires in ileal Crohn's disease. Profiled with immunoSEQ multiplex PCR; TCRdb holds only in-frame clones, not every one. The sample lists about 15,000 clones; about 80% were seen once. Material for sequencing was ileal tissue. Receptor source: an adult with Crohn's disease.

This clone was seen a few times. This chain links TRBV5-5 with TRBJ2-1; TRBD2 matches 7 bases. Germline assignment: CDR1 SGHKS and CDR2 YYEKEE (reference sequence). V shed 0 bases and J 8 bases; nucleotides not matched to a gene: 5. The CDR3 consists of 14 residues. CDR3 DNA sequence: TGTGCCAGCAGCTTGGGGGAGGGCTTTGATGAGCAGTTCTTC. Its protein product is CASSLGEGFDEQFF.

The chain links TRBV7-8 to TRBJ2-7; 8 bases map to TRBD1. With 9 bases clipped from V and 3 bases from J, the junction kept 7 bases outside the gene matches. CDR3 size: 13 residues. Per the germline V gene, CDR1 is SGHVS and CDR2 is FQNEAQ. Here the CDR3 DNA reads TGTGCCAGTACCATGGGGACAGGCTACGAGCAGTACTTC. It yields the protein CASTMGTGYEQYF.

CDR3 amino acids: CAIRLAPSYEQYF. CDR3 coding DNA: TGTGCCATCCGACTAGCCCCTAGTTACGAGCAGTACTTC. The chain carries TRBV6-1 and TRBJ2-7; 7 positions match TRBD2. Germline V gene sequence: CDR1 MNHNS, CDR2 SASEGT. The CDR3 is 13 residues long. V was clipped by 10 bases and J by 4 bases; unmatched bases: 10.

The sample holds one count of this clone. The chain is built from TRBV29-1 and TRBJ2-7; tentative D call: TRBD1 (6 bases). Germline CDR1 reads SQVTM; CDR2 reads ANQGSEA. The V and J ends lost 8 bases and 1 base respectively, with 12 bases between them. The CDR3 extends over 12 amino acids. Here the CDR3 DNA reads TGCAGCACCCGGGACAATTCCTACGAGCAGTACTTC. Its translation is CSTRDNSYEQYF.

The V call is TRBV5-4, the J call TRBJ2-7; 11 nucleotides line up with TRBD1. The germline gives CDR1 SGHNT, CDR2 YYREEE (reference sequence). V shed 4 bases and J 6 bases; nucleotides not matched to a gene: 3. CDR3 length: 13 residues. The CDR3 region has the DNA TGTGCCAGCAGCCGGACAGGGGGCTTCGAGCAGTACGTC. Its protein product is CASSRTGGFEQYV.

A few counts support this clone. The rearrangement uses TRBV4-3 and TRBJ1-3, with 10 bases aligning to TRBD1. CDR3 length equals 16 residues. In germline, CDR1 is LGHNA, CDR2 YSLEER. Trimming took 2 bases from V and 2 from J; bases not matched to a gene: 3. The CDR3 region has the DNA TGCGCCAGCAGCCAATACGACAGGGGGCCTGGAAACACCATATATTTT. It encodes CASSQYDRGPGNTIYF.

V is TRBV10-1 and J is TRBJ2-7, with 9 bases that match TRBD1. Germline V gene data show CDR1 as WNHNN and CDR2 as SYGVQD (reference sequence). J was trimmed by 5 bases and V by 10 bases; bases with no gene match: 12. The CDR3 length is 14 residues. The CDR3 is CATSPGGTGNEQYV. Here the CDR3 DNA reads TGCGCCACCTCCCCGGGCGGGACAGGGAACGAGCAGTACGTC.

The rearrangement links TRBV4-1 to TRBJ1-5; 7 nucleotides agree with TRBD1. Per the germline V gene, CDR1 is MGHRA and CDR2 is YSYEKL. V shed 0 bases, J shed 9 bases, and the junction held 8 bases outside the gene matches. The length of the CDR3 is 15 residues. The CDR3 nucleotides read TGCGCCAGCAGCCAAGATAGAAGGGGGCATGGGCCCCAGCATTTT. Amino acid sequence: CASSQDRRGHGPQHF.

The genes are TRBV27 and TRBJ2-2, with 9 bases aligning to TRBD1. The CDR3 length is 19 residues. Germline V gene data show CDR1 as MNHEY and CDR2 as SMNVEV (reference sequence). V was clipped by 5 bases and J by 2 bases; unmatched bases: 15. The CDR3 spells CASSPKRTGAPLNTGELFF. In DNA, the CDR3 is TGTGCCAGCAGTCCCAAACGGACAGGGGCCCCCCTCAACACCGGGGAGCTGTTTTTT.

The CDR3 nucleotides are TGTGCCAGCAGTGACTTAATAACAGCCGCTAGCACAGATACGCAGTATTTT. It specifies CASSDLITAASTDTQYF. The genes are TRBV6-1 and TRBJ2-3; no definite D call. V lost 3 bases and J lost 0, with 16 bases in between. Per the germline V gene, CDR1 is MNHNS and CDR2 is SASEGT. CDR3 length: 17 amino acids.

This clone appeared a few times. The chain employs TRBV7-2 and TRBJ2-5; 8 nucleotides align to TRBD2. The CDR3 contains 15 residues. The ends lost 4 bases at V and 5 bases at J; junction bases unmatched: 9. In germline, CDR1 is SGHTA, CDR2 FQGNSA. The DNA for the CDR3 is TGTGCCAGCAGCTATAGCGGGGTCTGGGGGGAGACCCAGTACTTC. Protein sequence: CASSYSGVWGETQYF.

The CDR3 here is CASSVWGESYGYTF. DNA for the CDR3: TGTGCCAGCAGCGTATGGGGGGAGAGCTATGGCTACACCTTC. The gene calls are TRBV9 and TRBJ1-2; a possible D gene is TRBD1 (5 bases). CDR3 length equals 14 residues. Germline V lookup: CDR1 SGDLS, CDR2 YYNGEE. The V end lost 1 base, the J end lost 4 bases, and 11 bases lay between the germline ends.

This rearrangement joins TRBV9 to TRBJ2-7; D is perhaps TRBD1 (6 bases). CDR3 size: 15 residues. CDR1 is SGDLS, CDR2 YYNGEE, per germline. V shed 4 bases and J shed 5 bases, with 19 bases lying between them. This CDR3 is CASSPRQVLWDEQYF. CDR3 DNA: TGTGCCAGCAGCCCGCGACAGGTCCTGTGGGACGAGCAGTACTTC. The variable domain in full, completed from reference TRBV9 and TRBJ2-7, reads DSGVTQTPKHLITATGQRVTLRCSPRSGDLSVYWYQQSLDQGLQFLIQYYNGEERAKGNILERFSAQQFPDLHSELNLSSLELGDSALYFCASSPRQVLWDEQYFGPGTRLTVT.

This clone showed up just a few times. The chain couples TRBV9 to TRBJ1-1; D gene uncertain. The CDR3 is 14 amino acids. CDR1 is SGDLS, CDR2 YYNGEE, per germline. The ends were cut back, 3 bases at V and 1 base at J, with 10 bases in the middle. The CDR3 bases are TGTGCCAGCAGCGCCCAATACACGAACACTGAAGCTTTCTTT. Its translation is CASSAQYTNTEAFF.

The rearrangement joins TRBV14 to TRBJ1-6; possible D gene TRBD1, 6 bases. The CDR3 extends over 15 amino acids. Trimming shortened V by 6 bases and J by 5 bases, and 14 bases separated the two germline ends. Germline lookup yields CDR1 SGHDN and CDR2 FVKESK. CDR3 sequence: CASSQTDSHNSPLHF. The DNA of the CDR3 is TGTGCCAGCAGTCAAACGGACAGCCATAATTCACCCCTCCACTTT.

The CDR3, as DNA: TGTGCCAGCAGCCGCAGGGATCGACAGGGGGAGACCCAGTACTTC. It yields the protein CASSRRDRQGETQYF. The chain carries TRBV11-2 and TRBJ2-5; 8 positions agree with TRBD1. The CDR3 spans 15 residues. Germline V gives CDR1 SGHAT, CDR2 FQNNGV. V shed 5 bases, J shed 5 bases, and the junction held 10 bases outside the gene matches.

The chain carries TRBV5-1 and TRBJ2-3; 10 positions agree with TRBD2. The CDR3 loop spans 18 amino acids. V shed 0 bases and J 4 bases; nucleotides not matched to a gene: 11. The germline V gene encodes CDR1 SGHRS and CDR2 YFSETQ. CDR3 amino acids: CASSLVPSGSGLSDTQYF. CDR3 DNA sequence: TGCGCCAGCAGCTTGGTGCCTAGCGGGAGCGGATTGTCAGATACGCAGTATTTT.

The genes are TRBV18 and TRBJ2-3; the match to TRBD2 covers 10 bases. CDR3 length equals 17 residues. The germline gives CDR1 KGHSH, CDR2 LQKENI. Trimming cost V 4 bases and J 0 bases; bases outside gene matches: 7. The CDR3 coding sequence is TGTGCCAGCTCACTCTTTTCTAGCGGGGGAAGCACAGATACGCAGTATTTT. It translates to CASSLFSSGGSTDTQYF.

The chain links TRBV4-1 to TRBJ2-7; D uncertain. V was shortened by 1 base and J by 3 bases, with 16 bases between the two germline ends. The CDR3 consists of 16 residues. Germline loops: CDR1 MGHRA, CDR2 YSYEKL. The CDR3: CASSQVGGASYYEQYF. CDR3 sequence (DNA): TGCGCCAGCAGCCAAGTCGGCGGAGCCTCTTACTACGAGCAGTACTTC.

The genes are TRBV7-2 and TRBJ1-4, with 9 bases aligning to TRBD1. This CDR3 contains 15 residues. Germline V gives CDR1 SGHTA, CDR2 FQGNSA. V lost 5 bases and J lost 6; bases outside the gene matches: 7. The CDR3: CASSPQTGGDEKLFF. CDR3 sequence (DNA): TGTGCCAGCAGCCCGCAAACAGGGGGCGATGAAAAACTGTTTTTT.

The CDR3 DNA sequence: TGTGCCAGCAGTTATAATGGACAGAACGGCTACACCTTC. It specifies CASSYNGQNGYTF. This sequence joins TRBV6-5 and TRBJ1-2; D might be TRBD1 (6 bases). The CDR3 totals 13 residues. Germline values: CDR1 MNHEY, CDR2 SVGAGI. V lost 3 bases to trimming and J lost 8 bases, with 13 bases between them.

The chain couples TRBV5-4 to TRBJ1-1, with D tentatively TRBD1 (6 bases). There are 14 residues in the CDR3. Trimming pared 0 bases from V and 12 bases from J, leaving 18 bases between. Germline V lookup: CDR1 SGHNT, CDR2 YYREEE (reference sequence). The CDR3 spells CASSLVGGREVSFF. The CDR3, as DNA: TGTGCCAGCAGCTTGGTGGGGGGGCGCGAGGTATCTTTCTTT.

The CDR3 DNA reads as TGTGCCAGCAGTGAAAGGGGGGGCACTGGAAACACCATATATTTT. Protein: CASSERGGTGNTIYF. The chain is built from TRBV6-1 and TRBJ1-3, with D maybe TRBD1 (6 bases). The CDR3 covers 15 residues. Looked up from germline, CDR1 is MNHNS and CDR2 is SASEGT. V was cut by 2 bases and J by 2 bases, with 10 bases left in between.

The J gene is TRBJ2-1, the V gene TRBV7-9, with 8 bases matching TRBD1. V was clipped by 5 bases and J by 7 bases; unmatched bases: 1. This CDR3 comprises 12 residues. Germline V CDR1 and CDR2: SEHNR, FQNEAQ (reference sequence). Written as DNA, the CDR3 is TGTGCCAGCAGCAGACAGGGGAATGAGCAGTTCTTC. This translates into CASSRQGNEQFF. Full variable domain (missing parts from reference TRBV7-9 and TRBJ2-1): DTGVSQNPRHKITKRGQNVTFRCDPISEHNRLYWYRQTLGQGPEFLTYFQNEAQLEKSRLLSDRFSAERPKGSFSTLEIQRTEQGDSAMYLCASSRQGNEQFFGPGTRLTVL.

CDR3 nucleotide sequence: TGCGCCAGCAGCCCTACAGATAACTCTGGGGCCAACGTCCTGACTTTC. It is translated as CASSPTDNSGANVLTF. The chain carries TRBV5-1 and TRBJ2-6, with D hard to call. Germline CDR1 SGHRS, CDR2 YFSETQ. Trimming removed 4 bases from V and 0 bases from J, with 11 bases in between. The CDR3 is 16 amino acids.

The V call is TRBV19, the J call TRBJ2-5; D uncertain. Trimming took off 2 bases at V and 1 base at J, with 5 bases between the two ends. The germline V gene encodes CDR1 LNHDA and CDR2 SQIVND (reference sequence). The CDR3 has 13 amino acids. CDR3 DNA: TGTGCCAGTAGTATACGGTTCCAAGAGACCCAGTACTTC. This sequence encodes CASSIRFQETQYF.

This sequence joins TRBV7-9 and TRBJ1-2, with 8 bases identical to TRBD1. Trimming cost V 4 bases and J 8 bases; bases outside gene matches: 15. Germline V gives CDR1 SEHNR, CDR2 FQNEAQ (reference sequence). The CDR3 is made up of 16 amino acids. CDR3 protein: CASSWRETGEGGGYTF. The DNA for the CDR3 is TGTGCCAGCAGCTGGAGGGAGACAGGGGAAGGGGGAGGCTACACCTTC.

The chain recombines TRBV11-2 with TRBJ1-4, with a weak D call TRBD1 (5 bases). CDR1 is SGHAT and CDR2 is FQNNGV in the germline V gene. Deletions cut 6 bases from V and 5 bases from J, with 7 bases between. The CDR3 contains 12 residues. Written as DNA, the CDR3 is TGTGCCAGCAGGTGGGGCAATGAAAAACTGTTTTTT. Encoded protein: CASRWGNEKLFF.

J is TRBJ1-4 and V is TRBV28, with D tentatively TRBD1 (6 bases). Trimming removed 7 bases at V and 8 bases at J, with 17 bases between. Germline assignment: CDR1 MDHEN and CDR2 SYDVKM. The CDR3 is made up of 14 amino acids. The CDR3 DNA is TGTGCCAGCACCCTGAGAGGGGGAGGGGAAAAACTGTTTTTT. Amino acids: CASTLRGGGEKLFF.

This chain connects TRBV13 to TRBJ2-3; 8 bases match TRBD2. Germline trimming cut 5 bases from V and 0 bases from J; bases unmatched to any gene: 10. The CDR3 contains 17 residues. Germline-derived CDR1 and CDR2 are PRHDT and FYEKMQ (reference sequence). CDR3 nucleotides: TGTGCCAGCAGCCCTCCACTAGCGGAGTATAGCACAGATACGCAGTATTTT. This codes for CASSPPLAEYSTDTQYF.

The chain couples TRBV6-5 to TRBJ2-3; unclear D gene. CDR1 is MNHEY, CDR2 SVGAGI, per germline. CDR3 length: 12 residues. Trimming removed 6 bases from V and 8 bases from J, with 12 bases in between. CDR3 protein: CASSLNTITQYF. The CDR3 coding sequence is TGTGCCAGCAGCCTGAACACCATTACGCAGTATTTT.